The next 26 T cell receptor beta chains were all read from a single sample in a study of cytotoxic CD8 clonotypes in ibrutinib-treated CLL. Clones were read by immunoSEQ multiplex PCR, and TCRdb kept only the in-frame ones, dropping some. The repertoire consists of approximately 210,000 clones, with about two thirds occurring once and the leading ten covering under 15%. Specimen: PBMCs, collected after 24 months of ibrutinib treatment. Receptor source: a human donor with chronic lymphocytic leukemia.

The chain uses TRBV4-1 and TRBJ2-4, with D hard to call. Trimming removed 1 base at V and 6 bases at J, with 13 bases between. CDR1 MGHRA and CDR2 YSYEKL come from the germline V gene. The CDR3 has 15 amino acids. The CDR3 DNA reads TGCGCCAGCAGCCAAGTGATGGATTTTGGAAACATTCAGTACTTC. Protein product: CASSQVMDFGNIQYF.

This clone was observed a few times. The genes are TRBV6-1 and TRBJ2-5, with 7 bases matching TRBD2. V shed 1 base, J shed 5 bases, and the junction held 10 bases outside the gene matches. The CDR3 has 16 amino acids. In germline, CDR1 is MNHNS, CDR2 SASEGT. The CDR3 region is CASSEVSAGVGETQYF. CDR3 nucleotides: TGTGCCAGCAGTGAAGTGTCCGCGGGAGTAGGGGAGACCCAGTACTTC.

The rearrangement links TRBV27 to TRBJ2-3, with 8 positions matching TRBD1. The ends lost 4 bases at V and 1 base at J; junction bases unmatched: 10. Germline CDR1 MNHEY, CDR2 SMNVEV (reference sequence). The CDR3 has 17 amino acids. The CDR3 region is CASSSSRGTGRTDTQYF. The CDR3 coding sequence is TGTGCCAGCAGTTCCTCTCGGGGGACAGGTCGCACAGATACGCAGTATTTT.

V and J are TRBV29-1 and TRBJ2-1; a possible D gene is TRBD1 (5 bases). The germline CDR1 and CDR2 sequences are SQVTM and ANQGSEA. The CDR3 has 15 amino acids. V was pared by 4 bases and J by 5 bases, with 18 bases between. CDR3 DNA sequence: TGCAGCGTTGCGCCGTCCCGGACAATCAACAATGAGCAGTTCTTC. It is translated as CSVAPSRTINNEQFF.

This sequence joins TRBV15 and TRBJ1-1; possibly TRBD1 for D (5 bases). The germline CDR1 and CDR2 sequences are LNHNV and YYDKDF (reference sequence). With 1 base removed from V and 1 base from J, the gap between germline ends came to 10 bases. There are 15 residues in the CDR3. The CDR3 protein is CATSRGGTANTEAFF. The CDR3 nucleotides are TGTGCCACCAGCAGAGGGGGGACCGCGAACACTGAAGCTTTCTTT.

The rearrangement uses TRBV18 and TRBJ1-4; D is perhaps TRBD1 (6 bases). The CDR3 covers 17 residues. With 0 bases removed from V and 3 bases from J, the gap between germline ends came to 14 bases. The germline CDR1 and CDR2 sequences are KGHSH and LQKENI. CDR3 in amino acids: CASSPPARGKANEKLFF. The DNA of the CDR3 is TGTGCCAGCTCACCACCAGCCAGGGGAAAGGCTAATGAAAAACTGTTTTTT.

This chain links TRBV5-6 with TRBJ2-5; tentatively, D is TRBD1 or TRBD2 (6 bases each). CDR1 is SGHDT and CDR2 is YYEEEE in the germline V gene. This CDR3 spans 16 amino acids. V shed 4 bases and J shed 8 bases, with 24 bases lying between them. The CDR3 loop is CASSRRAGTRMDTQYF. CDR3 DNA sequence: TGTGCCAGCAGCCGGAGGGCCGGGACAAGAATGGATACCCAGTACTTC.

The V and J genes are TRBV7-2 and TRBJ2-3; no reliable D call. Germline V CDR1 and CDR2: SGHTA, FQGNSA. The CDR3 contains 14 residues. V lost 6 bases and J 0 bases, leaving 10 bases between the germline ends. CDR3: CASRKQYSTDTQYF. The DNA for the CDR3 is TGTGCCAGCAGAAAACAGTATAGCACAGATACGCAGTATTTT.

The chain employs TRBV7-2 and TRBJ2-2; D call uncertain. The CDR3 runs 15 residues. V was trimmed by 5 bases and J by 2 bases, leaving 12 bases between them. The germline V gene has CDR1 SGHTA and CDR2 FQGNSA. In nucleotides, the CDR3 is TGTGCCAGCAGCGCAAGGGTAGGCAACACCGGGGAGCTGTTTTTT. Amino acids: CASSARVGNTGELFF.

The chain uses TRBV5-1 and TRBJ2-1; 13 bases agree with TRBD2. Germline V CDR1 and CDR2: SGHRS, YFSETQ. J lost 8 bases, V lost 6 bases, and 14 bases had no gene match. The CDR3 totals 17 residues. This CDR3 is CASNALAGGVGEDEQFF. The CDR3 bases are TGCGCCAGCAATGCACTAGCGGGAGGGGTTGGCGAGGATGAGCAGTTCTTC.

This clone turned up a few times. The chain links TRBV28 to TRBJ2-3; a weak D match, TRBD1 (6 bases). The CDR3 has 15 amino acids. V lost 5 bases and J lost 6, with 18 bases in between. The germline CDR1 and CDR2 sequences are MDHEN and SYDVKM. The CDR3 sequence is CASSPLGQPWDTQYF. Written as DNA, the CDR3 is TGTGCCAGCAGTCCACTCGGACAGCCTTGGGATACGCAGTATTTT.

A single count supports this clone. The V and J genes are TRBV14 and TRBJ2-7, with 11 bases lining up with TRBD2. Germline loops: CDR1 SGHDN, CDR2 FVKESK. The CDR3 has 15 amino acids. V gave up 4 bases and J gave up 9 bases; unmatched junction bases: 11. This chain's CDR3 is CASSRPGLAAGGQYF. DNA of the CDR3: TGTGCCAGCAGCCGCCCGGGACTAGCGGCTGGAGGGCAGTACTTC.

The chain combines TRBV4-2 with TRBJ2-7; possibly TRBD2 for D (5 bases). The germline gives CDR1 LGHNA, CDR2 YNFKEQ. This CDR3 contains 13 residues. The V gene lost 0 bases and the J gene lost 7 bases, with 10 bases spanning the gap. CDR3: CASSQEWEREQYF. The CDR3 DNA reads TGTGCCAGCAGCCAAGAATGGGAGAGAGAGCAGTACTTC.

The chain joins TRBV7-3 to TRBJ2-5; perhaps TRBD1 as D (6 bases). The germline V gene encodes CDR1 SGHTA and CDR2 FQGTGA. The CDR3 has 16 amino acids. V lost 5 bases and J lost 1, with 17 bases in between. CDR3 region: CASSLSAAGAQETQYF. The CDR3 DNA reads TGTGCCAGCAGCCTCAGCGCCGCAGGGGCCCAAGAGACCCAGTACTTC.

This sequence joins TRBV11-2 and TRBJ1-2, with D unresolved. There are 14 residues in the CDR3. The ends were cut back, 0 bases at V and 7 bases at J, with 12 bases in the middle. Germline V CDR1 and CDR2: SGHAT, FQNNGV. The CDR3 loop is CASSLDGQMGGYTF. Written as DNA, the CDR3 is TGTGCCAGCAGCTTAGATGGTCAGATGGGTGGCTACACCTTC.

This clone turned up a few times. The rearrangement links TRBV4-2 to TRBJ2-3; a possible D gene is TRBD2 (7 bases). Germline loops: CDR1 LGHNA, CDR2 YNFKEQ. Trimming cost V 11 bases and J 0 bases, with 21 bases left between them. The CDR3 loop spans 16 amino acids. This CDR3 is CASTLGGGESTDTQYF. CDR3 in DNA: TGTGCCTCTACCCTAGGGGGAGGGGAAAGCACAGATACGCAGTATTTT.

V and J are TRBV15 and TRBJ1-1; no clear D. Germline V CDR1 and CDR2: LNHNV, YYDKDF (reference sequence). This CDR3 region has 15 residues. V shed 0 bases and J shed 2 bases, with 10 bases lying between them. CDR3 in DNA: TGTGCCACCAGCAGAGATAGGAACAGCAACACTGAAGCTTTCTTT. Translation: CATSRDRNSNTEAFF.

Ten or more counts support this clone. The chain recombines TRBV4-2 with TRBJ1-5; TRBD1 is a possible D gene (5 bases). This CDR3 has 16 residues. V was shortened by 0 bases and J by 5 bases, with 14 bases between the two germline ends. CDR1 and CDR2 from the germline V gene are LGHNA and YNFKEQ. The CDR3 sequence is CASSQDLSRVDQPQHF. CDR3 bases: TGTGCCAGCAGCCAAGATCTTAGCAGGGTGGATCAGCCCCAGCATTTT.

The CDR3 sequence is CASSVGLAGVETQYF. CDR3 coding DNA: TGTGCCAGCAGCGTAGGACTAGCGGGAGTGGAGACCCAGTACTTC. The chain joins TRBV9 to TRBJ2-5; TRBD2 matches 12 bases. With V trimmed by 0 bases and J by 5 bases, 2 bases remained unmatched. This CDR3 comprises 15 residues. CDR1 and CDR2 from the germline V gene are SGDLS and YYNGEE.

This sequence joins TRBV4-2 and TRBJ2-5, with 10 bases matching TRBD2. This CDR3 is built from 18 residues. CDR1 and CDR2 (germline): LGHNA, YNFKEQ. J was trimmed by 4 bases and V by 1 base; bases with no gene match: 12. CDR3 region: CASSQGVASGSYLETQYF. The CDR3 DNA reads TGTGCCAGCAGCCAAGGAGTAGCTAGCGGGAGCTATTTAGAGACCCAGTACTTC.

The rearrangement joins TRBV10-3 to TRBJ2-7, with 8 bases fitting TRBD2. The CDR3 contains 17 residues. Germline V gene sequence: CDR1 ENHRY, CDR2 SYGVKD. The J segment lost 2 bases and the V segment lost 2 bases, leaving 11 bases of the junction unmatched. The CDR3 loop reads CAISEPLSGKGAYEQYF. The CDR3 DNA reads TGTGCCATCAGTGAGCCCCTTAGCGGGAAGGGGGCCTACGAGCAGTACTTC.

The gene calls are TRBV27 and TRBJ2-7; no firm D call. The CDR3 contains 15 residues. The V gene's germline CDR1 is MNHEY and CDR2 SMNVEV (reference sequence). The V end lost 3 bases, the J end lost 4 bases, and 16 bases lay between the germline ends. The CDR3 reads CASSFRRGPEYEQYF. CDR3 sequence (DNA): TGTGCCAGCAGTTTTCGGCGTGGGCCTGAGTACGAGCAGTACTTC.

The chain combines TRBV30 with TRBJ2-7, with TRBD1 identical over 7 bases. After removal of 5 bases from V and 5 bases from J, the junction contained 6 bases not matched to a gene. Germline-derived CDR1 and CDR2 are GTSNPN and SVGIG (reference sequence). CDR3 length equals 12 residues. CDR3 in amino acids: CAWGTGAHEQYF. DNA of the CDR3: TGTGCCTGGGGAACAGGGGCCCACGAGCAGTACTTC.

This clone has a single count. The chain has TRBV6-5 and TRBJ1-5; TRBD1 aligns across 7 bases. The V segment lost 6 bases and the J segment 6 bases; nucleotides outside the gene matches: 11. Germline CDR1 and CDR2: MNHEY and SVGAGI. This CDR3 spans 15 amino acids. The CDR3 sequence is CASRQDREYGQPQHF. The CDR3 coding sequence is TGTGCCAGCAGACAAGACAGGGAGTACGGTCAGCCCCAGCATTTT.

This clone was recorded a few times. This chain connects TRBV7-3 to TRBJ2-1; 9 bases are shared with TRBD2. With 5 bases clipped from V and 2 bases from J, the junction kept 7 bases outside the gene matches. The CDR3 runs 16 residues. From germline, CDR1 is SGHTA and CDR2 FQGTGA. CDR3 DNA: TGTGCCAGCAGCCCCCAGACTAGCGGCCCCTACAATGAGCAGTTCTTC. This sequence encodes CASSPQTSGPYNEQFF.

This clone was recorded a few times. V and J are TRBV6-1 and TRBJ2-3; D may be TRBD2 (7 bases). Trimming removed 2 bases at V and 6 bases at J, with 12 bases between. The CDR3 covers 14 residues. Germline CDR1 is MNHNS and CDR2 is SASEGT. Here the CDR3 reads CASSEIGGPDTQYF. The CDR3 DNA reads as TGTGCCAGCAGTGAAATCGGGGGGCCGGATACGCAGTATTTT.